The next 29 T cell receptor beta chains were all read from a single sample in a study of cytomegalovirus exposure and HLA in healthy donors. Libraries were prepared by immunoSEQ multiplex PCR; TCRdb keeps only in-frame clonotypes and omits some of them. This table has about 170,000 clones, roughly 95% appearing once. The sample taken for sequencing was PBMCs. The origin of the receptors is a woman aged 18-29 years in good health and CMV-seronegative.

This clone was seen only once. The rearrangement links TRBV9 to TRBJ2-2; the D gene is possibly TRBD1 (7 bases). Germline-derived CDR1 and CDR2 are SGDLS and YYNGEE. CDR3 length equals 16 residues. Trimming left V 3 bases short and J 7 bases short, with 19 bases between. The CDR3 DNA follows: TGTGCCAGCAGCGGCCCCCGACAGGGAGGCGGCGGGGAGCTGTTTTTT. Amino acids: CASSGPRQGGGGELFF.

This chain's CDR3 is CASSQVAGEDQPQHF. In DNA form, the CDR3 reads TGCGCCAGCAGCCAAGTGGCAGGGGAAGATCAGCCCCAGCATTTT. The V and J genes are TRBV4-1 and TRBJ1-5; TRBD1 might be the D (6 bases). Per the germline V gene, CDR1 is MGHRA and CDR2 is YSYEKL. CDR3 length: 15 amino acids. V dropped 1 base and J dropped 5 bases, with 12 bases sitting between them.

The chain combines TRBV7-2 with TRBJ2-7; 8 bases fit TRBD2. With V trimmed by 2 bases and J by 2 bases, 8 bases remained unmatched. Germline assignment: CDR1 SGHTA and CDR2 FQGNSA. The CDR3 spans 16 residues. The CDR3 coding sequence is TGTGCCAGCAGCTTACCAGCGGGGGCCGGTGCCTACGAGCAGTACTTC. This codes for CASSLPAGAGAYEQYF.

The chain links TRBV4-2 to TRBJ2-2; perhaps TRBD2 as D (5 bases). The CDR3 contains 15 residues. Between the trimmed V and J ends, which lost 5 bases and 0 bases, there was a span of 10 bases. Germline CDR1 and CDR2: LGHNA and YNFKEQ. The CDR3 region has the DNA TGTGCCAGCAGCGTCAGACTAACGAACACCGGGGAGCTGTTTTTT. Amino acids: CASSVRLTNTGELFF.

The chain carries TRBV15 and TRBJ1-5; TRBD1 agrees at 9 bases. The J segment lost 7 bases and the V segment lost 5 bases, leaving 6 bases of the junction unmatched. This CDR3 is 14 amino acids long. CDR1 is LNHNV and CDR2 is YYDKDF in the germline V gene (reference sequence). As DNA, the CDR3 is TGTGCCACCAGCGGGACAGGGTGGGGACAGCCCCAGCATTTT. This encodes CATSGTGWGQPQHF.

The J gene is TRBJ2-2, the V gene TRBV9; 7 bases line up with TRBD1. Germline V gene sequence: CDR1 SGDLS, CDR2 YYNGEE. The CDR3 runs 14 residues. The ends lost 4 bases at V and 3 bases at J; junction bases unmatched: 3. The CDR3 reads CASSPQGDTGELFF. CDR3 nucleotide sequence: TGTGCCAGCAGCCCCCAGGGGGACACCGGGGAGCTGTTTTTT.

The chain recombines TRBV2 with TRBJ1-2; maybe TRBD1 (6 bases). Trimming left V 1 base short and J 8 bases short, with 17 bases between. CDR3 length: 15 amino acids. Germline V gene sequence: CDR1 SNHLY, CDR2 FYNNEI. The CDR3 protein is CASSEEGDGLVGYTF. CDR3 bases: TGTGCCAGCAGTGAAGAGGGGGACGGACTGGTGGGCTACACCTTC. The full variable domain, in which reference TRBV2 and TRBJ1-2 provide the parts outside the CDR3, is EPEVTQTPSHQVTQMGQEVILRCVPISNHLYFYWYRQILGQKVEFLVSFYNNEISEKSEIFDDQFSVERPDGSNFTLKIRSTKLEDSAMYFCASSEEGDGLVGYTFGSGTRLTVV.

This chain uses TRBV5-1 with TRBJ1-1, with D maybe TRBD1 (5 bases). The CDR3 has 15 amino acids. With 1 base removed from V and 0 bases from J, the gap between germline ends came to 10 bases. CDR1 and CDR2 from the germline V gene are SGHRS and YFSETQ. CDR3 in DNA: TGCGCCAGCAGCTTGTTCGGGGGAATGAACACTGAAGCTTTCTTT. This encodes CASSLFGGMNTEAFF.

V usage is TRBV19 and J usage is TRBJ1-2; TRBD1 aligns across 7 bases. This CDR3 spans 21 amino acids. CDR1 is LNHDA and CDR2 is SQIVND in the germline V gene (reference sequence). Trimming at V came to 5 bases and at J to 2 bases, leaving 26 bases not matched to a gene. The CDR3 bases are TGTGCCAGTAGTTCTCAAGGGGCAGGGGGTCCCTCGCTCCCTGAAAACTATGGCTACACCTTC. The encoded protein is CASSSQGAGGPSLPENYGYTF.

J is TRBJ1-1 and V is TRBV7-2; tentatively, D is TRBD1 (5 bases). Germline-derived CDR1 and CDR2 are SGHTA and FQGNSA. The CDR3 length is 16 residues. Deletions cut 4 bases from V and 1 base from J, with 16 bases between. CDR3 loop: CASSSLPGVSNTEAFF. For the CDR3, the DNA is TGTGCCAGCAGCTCGCTCCCGGGGGTTTCGAACACTGAAGCTTTCTTT.

The V call is TRBV27, the J call TRBJ2-7; D might be TRBD1 (6 bases). V shed 2 bases and J shed 3 bases, with 11 bases lying between them. Germline CDR1 is MNHEY and CDR2 is SMNVEV (reference sequence). The CDR3 length is 14 residues. The CDR3 protein is CASSLGGQDYEQYF. As DNA, the CDR3 is TGTGCCAGCAGTTTAGGGGGCCAGGACTACGAGCAGTACTTC.

This chain connects TRBV5-1 to TRBJ2-1, with D unclear. CDR1 SGHRS and CDR2 YFSETQ come from the germline V gene. The CDR3 has 12 residues. Trimming left V 3 bases short and J 8 bases short, with 9 bases between. The CDR3 loop is CASSSAIYEQFF. The CDR3 nucleotides are TGCGCCAGCAGCTCTGCTATTTATGAGCAGTTCTTC.

This clone showed up just once. V and J are TRBV5-1 and TRBJ1-2, with D maybe TRBD1 (5 bases). The germline CDR1 and CDR2 sequences are SGHRS and YFSETQ. V dropped 0 bases and J dropped 5 bases, with 11 bases sitting between them. The CDR3 spans 14 residues. CDR3 DNA: TGCGCCAGCAGCTTGGCCGGGGGAGAGTATGGCTACACCTTC. Protein sequence: CASSLAGGEYGYTF.

The chain is built from TRBV5-4 and TRBJ2-3; possibly TRBD2 for D (6 bases). CDR1 SGHNT and CDR2 YYREEE come from the germline V gene (reference sequence). The CDR3 is made up of 16 amino acids. V gave up 0 bases and J gave up 1 base, with 12 bases separating them. This chain's CDR3 is CASSLDKWGGTDTQYF. CDR3 DNA sequence: TGTGCCAGCAGCTTGGACAAGTGGGGGGGCACAGATACGCAGTATTTT.

The CDR3, as DNA: TGTGCCAGCAGTAGGACGGGAGCCACTGAAGCTTTCTTT. Protein product: CASSRTGATEAFF. The chain employs TRBV27 and TRBJ1-1, with no clear D. The CDR3 spans 13 residues. The ends were cut back, 5 bases at V and 4 bases at J, with 11 bases in the middle. Germline loops: CDR1 MNHEY, CDR2 SMNVEV (reference sequence).

The chain uses TRBV6-1 and TRBJ2-1, with D unclear. The CDR3 spans 15 residues. V dropped 5 bases and J dropped 5 bases, with 16 bases sitting between them. Germline V gene sequence: CDR1 MNHNS, CDR2 SASEGT. For the CDR3, the DNA is TGTGCCAGCAGTTCAGGCGTGTTGAGTAACAATGAGCAGTTCTTC. The encoded protein is CASSSGVLSNNEQFF.

This chain uses TRBV11-1 with TRBJ2-7; 8 nucleotides match TRBD1. With V trimmed by 5 bases and J by 2 bases, 8 bases remained unmatched. Germline V CDR1 and CDR2: SGHAT, FQDESV (reference sequence). CDR3 length: 15 amino acids. In nucleotides, the CDR3 is TGTGCCAGCAGCAACCGACAGGGGCTGACCTACGAGCAGTACTTC. It translates to CASSNRQGLTYEQYF.

The chain has TRBV5-1 and TRBJ2-1; 9 nucleotides line up with TRBD2. This CDR3 has 14 amino acids. Germline assignment: CDR1 SGHRS and CDR2 YFSETQ. The V and J ends lost 1 base and 8 bases, in that order; junction bases with no gene match: 4. In DNA form, the CDR3 reads TGCGCCAGCAGCTTGCAGCGGGGGGAGGATGAGCAGTTCTTC. Translating gives CASSLQRGEDEQFF.

The chain combines TRBV6-5 with TRBJ2-3, with no clear D. The CDR3 runs 12 residues. The germline V and J ends were trimmed by 5 bases and 2 bases, with 5 bases remaining between them. Germline loops: CDR1 MNHEY, CDR2 SVGAGI. CDR3 DNA sequence: TGTGCCAGCAGTCCTTCCACAGATACGCAGTATTTT. Translation gives CASSPSTDTQYF.

The chain joins TRBV4-1 to TRBJ2-5, with 12 bases fitting TRBD2. The junction had 11 bases not matched to a gene; V was cut back by 6 bases and J by 3 bases. The CDR3 is made up of 17 amino acids. Germline CDR1 reads MGHRA; CDR2 reads YSYEKL. The CDR3 sequence: CASRQASGGDTKETQYF. CDR3 DNA sequence: TGCGCCAGCAGGCAGGCTAGCGGGGGGGATACAAAAGAGACCCAGTACTTC.

The chain employs TRBV4-2 and TRBJ1-5, with no clear D. Germline CDR1 reads LGHNA; CDR2 reads YNFKEQ. With 0 bases removed from V and 2 bases from J, the gap between germline ends came to 5 bases. This CDR3 spans 14 amino acids. The CDR3 coding sequence is TGTGCCAGCAGCCAAGATAGAGGCAATCAGCCCCAGCATTTT. This gives the protein CASSQDRGNQPQHF.

This clone was found once. J is TRBJ1-1 and V is TRBV5-4; D is unclear. V lost 4 bases, J lost 0 bases, and 16 bases lay in between. CDR3 length: 16 amino acids. Per germline, CDR1 SGHNT and CDR2 YYREEE (reference sequence). The CDR3 here is CASSRGPGYMNTEAFF. The CDR3 nucleotides read TGTGCCAGCAGCCGCGGGCCGGGTTACATGAACACTGAAGCTTTCTTT.

The chain has TRBV7-9 and TRBJ1-1, with D possibly matching TRBD1 (5 bases). There are 12 residues in the CDR3. The V end was cut by 1 base, the J end by 11 bases, with 11 bases between. CDR1 and CDR2 from the germline V gene are SEHNR and FQNEAQ (reference sequence). The CDR3 DNA is TGTGCCAGCAGCTTAGGCGGGGGGAAGGCTTTCTTT. Amino acid sequence: CASSLGGGKAFF.

The rearrangement uses TRBV4-3 and TRBJ2-7, with 7 positions matching TRBD1. The CDR3 runs 16 residues. Trimming removed 4 bases from V and 6 bases from J; junction bases left unmatched: 15. The V gene's germline CDR1 is LGHNA and CDR2 YSLEER. The CDR3 here is CASSPNPGTAAREQYF. As DNA, the CDR3 is TGCGCCAGCAGCCCGAATCCCGGGACAGCTGCCCGCGAGCAGTACTTC.

The chain recombines TRBV6-6 with TRBJ1-2, with D possibly matching TRBD1 (5 bases). V was cut by 8 bases and J by 7 bases, with 14 bases left in between. The CDR3 has 12 amino acids. Germline CDR1 and CDR2: MNHNY and SVGAGI (reference sequence). The CDR3 loop reads CASSGERSGYTF. For the CDR3, the DNA is TGTGCCAGCTCGGGGGAAAGAAGTGGCTACACCTTC.

The CDR3 coding sequence is TGTGCCAGCAGTTTTGGGGGGGTCTCCTACAATGAGCAGTTCTTC. Translation: CASSFGGVSYNEQFF. The chain is built from TRBV27 and TRBJ2-1; 7 bases fit TRBD2. This CDR3 is built from 15 residues. V lost 3 bases and J lost 0; bases outside the gene matches: 2. CDR1 and CDR2 (germline): MNHEY, SMNVEV (reference sequence).

The chain uses TRBV9 and TRBJ2-1; TRBD2 aligns across 9 bases. This CDR3 region has 15 residues. Germline lookup yields CDR1 SGDLS and CDR2 YYNGEE. Trimming took 4 bases from V and 7 from J; bases not matched to a gene: 9. This chain's CDR3 is CASSPIAGASNEQFF. The CDR3 DNA is TGTGCCAGCAGCCCAATAGCGGGGGCCTCAAATGAGCAGTTCTTC.

This chain joins TRBV14 and TRBJ1-4; 10 nucleotides agree with TRBD1. J gave up 6 bases and V 1 base, and 5 bases lay outside the gene matches. Looked up from germline, CDR1 is SGHDN and CDR2 is FVKESK. The length of the CDR3 is 16 residues. In DNA form, the CDR3 reads TGTGCCAGCAGCCAAGGCGCGGGGACAGGGGATGAAAAACTGTTTTTT. This translates into CASSQGAGTGDEKLFF.

V usage is TRBV6-5 and J usage is TRBJ1-2, with a tentative D call TRBD1 (5 bases). The germline CDR1 and CDR2 sequences are MNHEY and SVGAGI. The CDR3 loop spans 16 amino acids. V lost 0 bases and J lost 5, with 16 bases in between. In DNA form, the CDR3 reads TGTGCCAGCAGTTACTCCTTAGGCGGGGGAACATATGGCTACACCTTC. Protein sequence: CASSYSLGGGTYGYTF.